The sequence of this TCR beta chain was determined in a study of naive and memory T cell subsets. Whole-study findings and limits: Clonotypes here are unpaired alpha or beta chain sequences. Between naive and memory subsets, TCR abundance power law exponents differed. RNA-based TCR counts may shift with T cell activation and differentiation.

The beta constant-region primer was an equimolar mix of two oligonucleotides covering TRBC1 and TRBC2. Ligated cDNA was amplified by four rounds of PCR with nested alpha and beta constant-region primers and SP2. A single record per CDR3 protein comes from TCRdb applying MiXCR to the UMI-ligation and nested PCR reads. The sample consists of some 83,000 distinct CDR3 sequences, around 9% of them appearing once. Germline CDR1 and CDR2: MNHNS and SASEGT. The CDR3 has 14 amino acids. With 5 bases removed from V and 0 bases from J, the gap between germline ends came to 10 bases. CD4 T cells were positively selected, then CD8 T cells from the CD4-negative fraction. This clonotype has more than one count but fewer than ten. The antigen remains unidentified.

The V gene is TRBV6-1, the J gene TRBJ1-2; D ambiguous. Sequenced: naive CD8+ T cells from blood. This TCR was sampled from a human donor in good health. CDR3 residues: CASSTRQANYGYTF. As DNA, the CDR3 is TGTGCCAGCAGTACCCGACAAGCTAACTATGGCTACACCTTC.